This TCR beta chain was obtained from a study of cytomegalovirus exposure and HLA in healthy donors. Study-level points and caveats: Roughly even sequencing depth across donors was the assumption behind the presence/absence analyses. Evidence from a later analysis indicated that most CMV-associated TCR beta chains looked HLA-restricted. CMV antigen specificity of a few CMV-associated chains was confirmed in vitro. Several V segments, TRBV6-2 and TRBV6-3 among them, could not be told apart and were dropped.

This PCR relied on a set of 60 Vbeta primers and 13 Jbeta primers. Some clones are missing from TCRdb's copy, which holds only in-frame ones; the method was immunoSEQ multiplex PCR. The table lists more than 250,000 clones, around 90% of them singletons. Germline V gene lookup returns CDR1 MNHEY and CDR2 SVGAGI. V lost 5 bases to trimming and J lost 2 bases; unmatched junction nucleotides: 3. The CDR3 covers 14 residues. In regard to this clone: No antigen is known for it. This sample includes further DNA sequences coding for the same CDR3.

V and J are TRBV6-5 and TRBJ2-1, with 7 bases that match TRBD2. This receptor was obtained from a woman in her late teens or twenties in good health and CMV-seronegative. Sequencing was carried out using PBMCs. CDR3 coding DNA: TGTGCCAGCAGTCGTGGGGGGGCCTACAATGAGCAGTTCTTC. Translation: CASSRGGAYNEQFF.